A single sample gave rise to the 30 T cell receptor beta chains below, sequenced in a study of cytomegalovirus exposure and HLA in healthy donors. Both 60 Vbeta primers and 13 Jbeta primers went into the PCR. The data were produced by immunoSEQ multiplex PCR, yet TCRdb's version contains in-frame clones alone and is incomplete. The data hold 130,000 to 150,000 clones, with roughly four fifths observed a single time. Sequencing was done on a sample of PBMCs. The receptors here all came from a woman aged 55 to 70 in good health and CMV-seropositive.

V and J are TRBV30 and TRBJ2-5; 7 bases agree with TRBD2. Germline trimming cut 4 bases from V and 5 bases from J; bases unmatched to any gene: 7. There are 13 residues in the CDR3. CDR1 is GTSNPN and CDR2 is SVGIG in the germline V gene (reference sequence). This CDR3 is CAWNQRGGETQYF. The CDR3 DNA is TGTGCCTGGAACCAGAGGGGAGGGGAGACCCAGTACTTC.

The chain links TRBV5-4 to TRBJ2-7; TRBD2 matches at 11 bases. Germline loops: CDR1 SGHNT, CDR2 YYREEE (reference sequence). Unmatched junction bases numbered 9, after V lost 3 bases and J lost 7 bases. The CDR3 length is 15 residues. CDR3 sequence: CASSSVGLAGTEQYF. The CDR3 DNA follows: TGTGCCAGCAGCTCGGTAGGACTAGCGGGTACAGAGCAGTACTTC.

V gene TRBV27 combines with J gene TRBJ2-7, with D unresolved. The V end was cut by 6 bases, the J end by 0 bases, with 21 bases between. Germline CDR1 MNHEY, CDR2 SMNVEV (reference sequence). The CDR3 sequence is 17 residues long. The CDR3 loop is CASSRTPIAASSYEQYF. In DNA, the CDR3 is TGTGCCAGCAGCCGAACCCCTATCGCGGCAAGCTCCTACGAGCAGTACTTC.

The chain couples TRBV18 to TRBJ2-3, with 11 bases matching TRBD2. V was pared by 2 bases and J by 2 bases, with 3 bases of the junction left unmatched. There are 16 residues in the CDR3. CDR1 and CDR2 from the germline V gene are KGHSH and LQKENI. CDR3 nucleotides: TGTGCCAGCTCACCAGGACTAGCGGGTATCACAGATACGCAGTATTTT. Its translation: CASSPGLAGITDTQYF.

V is TRBV9 and J is TRBJ2-5, with a tentative D call TRBD2 (5 bases). This CDR3 has 15 amino acids. Germline values: CDR1 SGDLS, CDR2 YYNGEE. Trimming removed 1 base from V and 7 bases from J, with 17 bases in between. This CDR3 reads CASSVMGDALGTQYF. The CDR3 region has the DNA TGTGCCAGCAGCGTAATGGGAGACGCCCTAGGGACCCAGTACTTC.

J is TRBJ1-6 and V is TRBV2, with a possible D match to TRBD1 (6 bases). V was shortened by 8 bases and J by 0 bases, with 17 bases between the two germline ends. The CDR3 covers 17 residues. Germline-derived CDR1 and CDR2 are SNHLY and FYNNEI. CDR3 sequence reads: CASGGGAVSSYNSPLHF. In DNA, the CDR3 is TGTGCCAGCGGAGGGGGGGCTGTTAGCTCCTATAATTCACCCCTCCACTTT.

As concerns this clone: This CDR3 is also generated by other DNA sequences in the sample. The rearrangement links TRBV7-2 to TRBJ2-7; the match to TRBD2 covers 14 bases. The CDR3 covers 14 residues. CDR1 SGHTA and CDR2 FQGNSA come from the germline V gene. The V segment lost 5 bases and the J segment 5 bases; nucleotides outside the gene matches: 2. The CDR3 loop reads CASSLGLAGDEQYF. As DNA, the CDR3 is TGTGCCAGCAGCCTGGGACTAGCGGGAGACGAGCAGTACTTC.

The chain joins TRBV19 to TRBJ2-7; no firm D call. Per the germline V gene, CDR1 is LNHDA and CDR2 is SQIVND (reference sequence). Between the trimmed V and J ends, which lost 4 bases and 0 bases, there was a span of 10 bases. The CDR3 length is 14 residues. DNA for the CDR3: TGTGCCAGTAGTAAAAGCCGGAGCTCCTACGAGCAGTACTTC. It yields the protein CASSKSRSSYEQYF. Full variable domain (rest looked up from reference TRBV19 and TRBJ2-7): DGGITQSPKYLFRKEGQNVTLSCEQNLNHDAMYWYRQDPGQGLRLIYYSQIVNDFQKGDIAEGYSVSREKKESFPLTVTSAQKNPTAFYLCASSKSRSSYEQYFGPGTRLTVT.

V is TRBV19 and J is TRBJ2-2, with D perhaps matching TRBD1 (5 bases). The CDR3 totals 18 residues. V lost 7 bases and J 5 bases, leaving 26 bases between the germline ends. Germline V lookup: CDR1 LNHDA, CDR2 SQIVND (reference sequence). In DNA, the CDR3 is TGTGCCAGTACCCCACTCCCTGGACACGGCCCTCGGACCGGGGAGCTGTTTTTT. It yields the protein CASTPLPGHGPRTGELFF.

The chain couples TRBV28 to TRBJ2-2, with TRBD2 identical over 7 bases. This CDR3 has 14 residues. The germline CDR1 and CDR2 sequences are MDHEN and SYDVKM. The J segment lost 7 bases and the V segment lost 7 bases, leaving 9 bases of the junction unmatched. The chain's CDR3 is CASTLAGVGGELFF. CDR3 in DNA: TGTGCCAGCACGTTGGCGGGAGTGGGCGGGGAGCTGTTTTTT.

The rearrangement joins TRBV7-2 to TRBJ1-2; 9 nucleotides agree with TRBD1. The V and J ends lost 8 bases and 7 bases, in that order; junction bases with no gene match: 8. Looked up from germline, CDR1 is SGHTA and CDR2 is FQGNSA. CDR3 size: 13 residues. CDR3 nucleotide sequence: TGTGCCAGCCGGTTACAGGGGGCGAGTGGCTACACCTTC. It yields the protein CASRLQGASGYTF.

The table lists this clone with a few counts. This chain connects TRBV28 to TRBJ2-5, with 9 bases lining up with TRBD1. The CDR3 is made up of 13 amino acids. Germline V CDR1 and CDR2: MDHEN, SYDVKM. Germline trimming cut 6 bases from V and 3 bases from J; bases unmatched to any gene: 2. The CDR3 loop is CASSWDREETQYF. Written as DNA, the CDR3 is TGTGCCAGCAGCTGGGACAGGGAAGAGACCCAGTACTTC.

The CDR3 sequence is CASSFRETYNEQFF. CDR3 nucleotides: TGTGCCAGCAGCTTTCGGGAAACCTACAATGAGCAGTTCTTC. J is TRBJ2-1 and V is TRBV11-2, with a tentative D call TRBD2 (5 bases). The V end lost 3 bases, the J end lost 2 bases, and 8 bases lay between the germline ends. In germline, CDR1 is SGHAT, CDR2 FQNNGV. This CDR3 is 14 amino acids long.

The J gene is TRBJ2-1, the V gene TRBV6-5, with 12 bases fitting TRBD2. The CDR3 extends over 15 amino acids. The junction had 10 bases not matched to a gene; V was cut back by 7 bases and J by 9 bases. The germline gives CDR1 MNHEY, CDR2 SVGAGI. CDR3 sequence reads: CASIYGSSGRGEQFF. The CDR3 region has the DNA TGTGCCAGCATCTATGGGTCTAGCGGGAGGGGTGAGCAGTTCTTC.

The rearrangement links TRBV4-1 to TRBJ1-2, with D possibly being TRBD1 (5 bases). Germline V gene lookup returns CDR1 MGHRA and CDR2 YSYEKL. The CDR3 runs 13 residues. V lost 2 bases to trimming and J lost 8 bases, with 12 bases between them. The CDR3 spells CASSQQGRIGYTF. DNA for the CDR3: TGCGCCAGCAGCCAACAGGGTCGGATAGGCTACACCTTC.

This chain uses TRBV29-1 with TRBJ1-1, with D possibly being TRBD1 (5 bases). Germline V lookup: CDR1 SQVTM, CDR2 ANQGSEA. This CDR3 has 12 amino acids. Deletions cut 3 bases from V and 9 bases from J, with 14 bases between. The CDR3: CSVDTAGPKAFF. CDR3 nucleotides: TGCAGCGTTGATACCGCGGGACCGAAAGCTTTCTTT.

This chain uses TRBV5-4 with TRBJ2-3; TRBD2 matches 8 bases. The CDR3 is 15 amino acids. Germline values: CDR1 SGHNT, CDR2 YYREEE (reference sequence). With 4 bases clipped from V and 3 bases from J, the junction kept 7 bases outside the gene matches. The CDR3 spells CASSPGGLATDTQYF. Here the CDR3 DNA reads TGTGCCAGCAGCCCGGGAGGGCTAGCTACAGATACGCAGTATTTT.

The CDR3 spells CASSSTGRGNYGYTF. CDR3 sequence (DNA): TGTGCCAGCAGCTCAACGGGGCGGGGGAACTATGGCTACACCTTC. This sequence joins TRBV7-9 and TRBJ1-2, with a tentative D call TRBD1 (5 bases). The germline V and J ends were trimmed by 4 bases and 2 bases, with 14 bases remaining between them. The CDR3 length is 15 residues. Germline V gene sequence: CDR1 SEHNR, CDR2 FQNEAQ (reference sequence).

This chain uses TRBV21-1 with TRBJ2-1; no check of the table's D call, TRBD1, against the DNA was made. TRBV21-1 has pseudogene status. The CDR3 has 14 amino acids. CDR3 sequence reads: CAYQTGYSYNEQFF. CDR3 bases: TGTGCCTATCAGACAGGTTACTCCTACAATGAGCAGTTCTTC.

The genes are TRBV30 and TRBJ2-7, with D uncertain. This CDR3 contains 14 residues. Deletions cut 5 bases from V and 1 base from J, with 15 bases between. Per germline, CDR1 GTSNPN and CDR2 SVGIG (reference sequence). The CDR3 reads CAWSTTEFSYEQYF. The CDR3 region has the DNA TGTGCCTGGTCCACAACAGAATTTTCCTACGAGCAGTACTTC. The entire variable domain, with the rest obtained from reference TRBV30 and TRBJ2-7, is as follows: SQTIHQWPATLVQPVGSPLSLECTVEGTSNPNLYWYRQAAGRGLQLLFYSVGIGQISSEVPQNLSASRPQDRQFILSSKKLLLSDSGFYLCAWSTTEFSYEQYFGPGTRLTVT.

The V call is TRBV11-3, the J call TRBJ2-3, with 9 bases fitting TRBD2. Trimming removed 7 bases from V and 0 bases from J; junction bases left unmatched: 5. The CDR3 length is 15 residues. The germline CDR1 and CDR2 sequences are SGHNT and YENEEA. The CDR3 sequence is CASNPTSGSTDTQYF. CDR3 bases: TGTGCCAGCAACCCAACTAGCGGGAGCACAGATACGCAGTATTTT.

The chain couples TRBV5-4 to TRBJ2-3; 9 nucleotides agree with TRBD2. Germline CDR1 reads SGHNT; CDR2 reads YYREEE (reference sequence). The CDR3 is made up of 16 amino acids. Trimming removed 2 bases from V and 0 bases from J; junction bases left unmatched: 4. CDR3 bases: TGTGCCAGCAGCTTTGGACTAGCGACTAGCACAGATACGCAGTATTTT. Translated, it gives CASSFGLATSTDTQYF. Complete variable domain (other parts from reference TRBV5-4 and TRBJ2-3): ETGVTQSPTHLIKTRGQQVTLRCSSQSGHNTVSWYQQALGQGPQFIFQYYREEENGRGNFPPRFSGLQFPNYSSELNVNALELDDSALYLCASSFGLATSTDTQYFGPGTRLTVL.

This chain uses TRBV4-2 with TRBJ2-7; 9 bases line up with TRBD2. Per germline, CDR1 LGHNA and CDR2 YNFKEQ. This CDR3 has 16 residues. The V segment lost 0 bases and the J segment 4 bases; nucleotides outside the gene matches: 7. The CDR3 reads CASSQDRGRASYEQYF. The CDR3 nucleotides are TGTGCCAGCAGCCAAGATCGCGGGAGGGCCTCTTACGAGCAGTACTTC.

The CDR3 nucleotides are TGCGCCAGCAGCCAAGATAAATTGGTGGGAGTTAATGAGCAGTTCTTC. This translates into CASSQDKLVGVNEQFF. This chain links TRBV4-3 with TRBJ2-1; D perhaps matches TRBD2 (5 bases). Germline V gene data show CDR1 as LGHNA and CDR2 as YSLEER. CDR3 length: 16 residues. V lost 0 bases to trimming and J lost 7 bases, with 16 bases between them.

Only a few counts were recorded for this clone. This sample also contains other DNA sequences that code for the same CDR3. The rearrangement uses TRBV2 and TRBJ1-4, with a possible D match to TRBD1 (5 bases). Trimming removed 6 bases at V and 0 bases at J, with 8 bases between. The CDR3 length is 14 residues. Germline CDR1 reads SNHLY; CDR2 reads FYNNEI. This chain's CDR3 is CASRGQATNEKLFF. CDR3 DNA: TGTGCCAGCAGGGGGCAGGCAACTAATGAAAAACTGTTTTTT.

The chain uses TRBV4-3 and TRBJ2-2; D unclear. The V gene lost 4 bases and the J gene lost 4 bases, with 13 bases spanning the gap. Germline loops: CDR1 LGHNA, CDR2 YSLEER. The CDR3 contains 15 residues. The CDR3 protein is CASSRYTSGTGELFF. In DNA form, the CDR3 reads TGCGCCAGCAGCCGCTATACCTCGGGCACCGGGGAGCTGTTTTTT.

The chain carries TRBV6-5 and TRBJ1-1; a weak D match, TRBD1 (6 bases). Germline assignment: CDR1 MNHEY and CDR2 SVGAGI. The CDR3 runs to 15 residues. Trimming cost V 0 bases and J 4 bases, with 12 bases left between them. CDR3 coding DNA: TGTGCCAGCAGTTACTCGATCTCAGGGGCCACTGAAGCTTTCTTT. It translates to CASSYSISGATEAFF.

This chain uses TRBV21-1 with TRBJ1-1. TRBV21-1 is noted as a pseudogene. The CDR3 spans 15 residues. CDR3 nucleotides: TGTGCCAGCAGCAAAGGGCCGGGTTTCAACACTGAAGCTTTCTTT. Translated, it gives CASSKGPGFNTEAFF.

The chain couples TRBV27 to TRBJ1-4; TRBD1 aligns across 7 bases. The CDR3 covers 17 residues. CDR1 is MNHEY, CDR2 SMNVEV, per germline (reference sequence). V trimming: 5 bases; J trimming: 0 bases; junction bases outside the gene matches: 9. CDR3 amino acids: CASSRRQGLATNEKLFF. In nucleotides, the CDR3 is TGTGCCAGCAGTCGACGACAGGGCCTTGCAACTAATGAAAAACTGTTTTTT.

The rearrangement uses TRBV2 and TRBJ1-5; no clear D gene. Germline V gene lookup returns CDR1 SNHLY and CDR2 FYNNEI. The CDR3 loop spans 13 amino acids. V lost 4 bases and J 5 bases, leaving 9 bases between the germline ends. The CDR3 protein is CASSAGEDQPQHF. The CDR3 bases are TGTGCCAGCAGTGCTGGAGAAGATCAGCCCCAGCATTTT.